Shown below are 6 T cell receptor beta chains from a single sample sequenced in a study of vaccination effects on CD4 cells after COVID-19. Produced via immunoSEQ multiplex PCR; TCRdb's table is partial and in-frame only. In the table there are more than 35,000 clones, 65% to 70% of which are singletons. Antigens for these TCRs are unknown. Isolation of CD4+ T cells took place after less than 12 days of culture. The sequences come from CD4+ T cells from PBMCs cultured without peptide, collected before COVID-19 vaccination. These receptor sequences come from a human donor who received a COVID-19 vaccine.

This clone was detected only a few times. CDR3 region: CAIPDWGAYGYTF. The DNA for the CDR3 is TGTGCCATCCCAGACTGGGGGGCCTATGGCTACACCTTC. The chain recombines TRBV10-3 with TRBJ1-2; tentatively, D is TRBD1 (6 bases). CDR1 ENHRY and CDR2 SYGVKD come from the germline V gene. The CDR3 loop spans 13 amino acids. V lost 8 bases, J lost 4 bases, and 14 bases lay in between.

In its sample, this clone was seen a few times. The rearrangement links TRBV14 to TRBJ1-1; the D is unclear. The CDR3 sequence is 11 residues long. V gave up 4 bases and J gave up 7 bases, with 7 bases separating them. Germline V gene sequence: CDR1 SGHDN, CDR2 FVKESK. The CDR3 sequence: CASSPTVEAFF. The CDR3 DNA reads TGTGCCAGCAGCCCGACGGTTGAAGCTTTCTTT.

The rearrangement uses TRBV19 and TRBJ1-5; tentatively, D is TRBD1 (6 bases). The CDR3 sequence is 15 residues long. Germline loops: CDR1 LNHDA, CDR2 SQIVND (reference sequence). The ends were cut back, 8 bases at V and 6 bases at J, with 20 bases in the middle. CDR3 protein: CASRTGTLLSQPQHF. In DNA, the CDR3 is TGTGCCAGTCGAACCGGGACACTTTTATCTCAGCCCCAGCATTTT.

The chain is built from TRBV24-1 and TRBJ2-7; D tentatively reads TRBD1 or TRBD2 (5 bases each). Germline lookup yields CDR1 KGHDR and CDR2 SFDVKD. This CDR3 has 14 residues. Deletions cut 2 bases from V and 0 bases from J, with 7 bases between. DNA of the CDR3: TGTGCCACCAGTGATTCAGGGACCTCCTACGAGCAGTACTTC. It is translated as CATSDSGTSYEQYF.

The rearrangement links TRBV20-1 to TRBJ2-3, with 12 nucleotides matching TRBD2. The CDR3 contains 15 residues. Germline V gives CDR1 DFQATT, CDR2 SNEGSKA (reference sequence). Unmatched junction bases numbered 5, after V lost 3 bases and J lost 4 bases. The CDR3 DNA is TGCAGTGCTAGTAGGCTAGCGGGAGGGTCAGATACGCAGTATTTT. Translation: CSASRLAGGSDTQYF.

This rearrangement joins TRBV2 to TRBJ2-2, with TRBD2 as a possible D gene (5 bases). This CDR3 is 13 amino acids long. The V gene lost 5 bases and the J gene lost 5 bases, with 9 bases spanning the gap. The germline V gene encodes CDR1 SNHLY and CDR2 FYNNEI. The CDR3 spells CASSTRTTGELFF. CDR3 in DNA: TGTGCCAGCAGTACTAGAACTACCGGGGAGCTGTTTTTT.